This note documents a single T cell receptor beta chain sequence. V lost 1 base, J lost 1 base, and 13 bases lay in between. CDR3 length: 16 amino acids. The germline V gene has CDR1 LGHDT and CDR2 YNNKEL (reference sequence). The data were obtained in a study of blood T cell repertoires in COVID-19. In the study overall: Both acute and convalescent COVID-19 samples were obtained from the United States, Italy and Spain. The cDNA or gDNA used as material had been derived from T cells, B-cell-depleted T cells, or PBMCs.

Per the authors' pipeline: From reference gene primer amplification, estimates of nucleated cell counts were derived. Sequenced by immunoSEQ multiplex PCR; TCRdb stores in-frame clones only, minus some. The V and J calls and clone size were taken over from that table, and D and trimming were inferred from the DNA. The data contain 250,000 to 350,000 clones, 87% of them seen just once; the ten biggest clones take up roughly 2.3%. The TCR sequence derives from a man aged 18 to 29 with active or convalescent COVID-19. The gene calls are TRBV3-1 (or the pseudogene TRBV3-2) and TRBJ1-1; unclear D gene. Sequencing was performed on peripheral blood. The CDR3 protein is CASSQAAPVQNTEAFF. The CDR3 coding sequence is TGTGCCAGCAGCCAAGCTGCCCCGGTCCAGAACACTGAAGCTTTCTTT.